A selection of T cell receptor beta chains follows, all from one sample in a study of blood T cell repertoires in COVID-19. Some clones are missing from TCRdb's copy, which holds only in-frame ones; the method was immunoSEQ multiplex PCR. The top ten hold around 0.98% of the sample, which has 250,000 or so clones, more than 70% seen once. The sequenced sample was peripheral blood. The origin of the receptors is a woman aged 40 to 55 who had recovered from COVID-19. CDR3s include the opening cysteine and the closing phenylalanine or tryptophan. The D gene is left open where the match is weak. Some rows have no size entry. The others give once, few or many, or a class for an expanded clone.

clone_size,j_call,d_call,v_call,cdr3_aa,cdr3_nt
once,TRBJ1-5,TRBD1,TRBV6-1,CASSEGAWGTGGNQPQHF,TGTGCCAGCAGTGAAGGCGCCTGGGGGACAGGGGGCAATCAGCCCCAGCATTTT
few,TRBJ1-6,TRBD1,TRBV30,CAWAGQAVSPLHF,TGTGCCTGGGCCGGACAGGCGGTTTCACCCCTCCACTTT
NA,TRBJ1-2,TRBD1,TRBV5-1,CASSLAGTGHGYTF,TGCGCCAGCAGCTTGGCCGGGACAGGCCATGGCTACACCTTC
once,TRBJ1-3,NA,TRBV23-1,CASTSRPRPPGDTIYF,TGCGCCAGCACATCCAGGCCAAGGCCCCCCGGGGACACCATATATTTT
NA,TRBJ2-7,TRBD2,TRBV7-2,CASSLVGSASGYEQYF,TGTGCCAGCAGCTTAGTGGGTTCGGCTAGCGGCTACGAGCAGTACTTC
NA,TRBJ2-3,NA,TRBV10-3,CATRGGDTQYF,TGTGCCACAAGGGGTGGAGATACGCAGTATTTT
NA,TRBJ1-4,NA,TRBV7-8,CASSLVLGGTEKLFF,TGTGCCAGCAGCTTAGTCTTGGGGGGGACTGAAAAACTGTTTTTT
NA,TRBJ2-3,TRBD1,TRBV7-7,CASSLGTGLDTQYF,TGTGCTAGCAGCCTCGGGACAGGGCTAGATACGCAGTATTTT
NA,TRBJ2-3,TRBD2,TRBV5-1,CASSSGPLGGLAGVRDTQYF,TGCGCCAGCAGCTCTGGGCCTTTAGGAGGACTAGCGGGAGTTCGAGATACGCAGTATTTT
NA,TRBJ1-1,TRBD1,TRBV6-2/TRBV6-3,CASSYPETGDTEAFF,TGTGCCAGCAGTTACCCCGAGACAGGGGACACTGAAGCTTTCTTT
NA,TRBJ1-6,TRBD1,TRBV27,CASSSGTGGSNSPLHF,TGTGCCAGCAGTTCCGGGACAGGGGGCTCTAATTCACCCCTCCACTTT
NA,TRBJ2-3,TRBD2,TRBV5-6,CASSSGTSGRGQYF,TGTGCCAGCAGCTCAGGGACTAGCGGGAGGGGACAGTATTTT
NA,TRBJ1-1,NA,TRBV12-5,CASAGGVNTEAFF,TGTGCTAGTGCCGGAGGGGTGAACACTGAAGCTTTCTTT
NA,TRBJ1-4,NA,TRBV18,CATRRRTGEKLFF,TGTGCCACACGACGGCGCACGGGTGAAAAACTGTTTTTT
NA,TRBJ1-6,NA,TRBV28,CASSLGQLYNSPLHF,TGTGCCAGCAGTTTGGGGCAGCTCTATAATTCACCCCTCCACTTT
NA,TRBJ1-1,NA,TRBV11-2,CASSPRPARNTEAFF,TGTGCCAGCAGCCCCCGTCCCGCTAGGAACACTGAAGCTTTCTTT
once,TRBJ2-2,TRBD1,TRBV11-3,CASSLVGGPRSGELFF,TGTGCCAGCAGCTTAGTAGGGGGCCCGAGGAGCGGGGAGCTGTTTTTT
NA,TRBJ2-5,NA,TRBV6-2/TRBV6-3,CASSRGGETQYF,TGTGCCAGCAGTAGAGGGGGAGAGACCCAGTACTTC
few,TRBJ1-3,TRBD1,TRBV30,CAWSHNDRVGNTIYF,TGTGCCTGGAGTCACAACGACAGGGTTGGAAACACCATATATTTT
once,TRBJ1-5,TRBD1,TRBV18,CASSRDRGGGQPQHF,TGTGCCAGCTCCCGGGACAGGGGAGGGGGTCAGCCCCAGCATTTT